The clone carrying this T cell receptor beta chain was recorded a few times. From the 5' RACE reads, TCRdb called clonotypes with MiXCR, one entry per CDR3 protein. The table lists a few hundred thousand distinct CDR3 sequences, around 12% of them singletons. Germline V gives CDR1 DFQATT, CDR2 SNEGSKA (reference sequence). Germline trimming cut 0 bases from V and 3 bases from J; bases unmatched to any gene: 11. This CDR3 is built from 17 residues. The sample originates from a study of identical twins. The same specimen was also included in a second study, on yellow fever vaccine responses in identical twins.

The TCR originated in a woman between 18 and 29 years old in good health. Sequenced material: CD8+ T cells sorted from blood. The rearrangement joins TRBV20-1 to TRBJ2-3; 8 positions agree with TRBD2. This CDR3 is CSARDLMSGSGTDTQYF. The CDR3 bases are TGCAGTGCTAGAGACCTCATGAGCGGGAGTGGTACAGATACGCAGTATTTT.